These 23 T cell receptor beta chains were sequenced from one sample in a study of T cells after yellow fever vaccination. TCRdb processed the 5' RACE reads anew with MiXCR; each CDR3 protein has one entry. The table lists some 560,000 distinct CDR3 sequences, about 17% of them singletons. Source: PBMCs, taken around 5 days after the first yellow fever vaccination. These receptors were collected from a young man who received the YFV17D yellow fever vaccine.

The sample holds a few counts of this clonotype. The J gene is TRBJ1-5, the V gene TRBV4-2; 8 bases are a match to TRBD1. The CDR3 has 16 residues. In germline, CDR1 is LGHNA, CDR2 YNFKEQ. Trimming took 1 base from V and 6 from J; bases not matched to a gene: 8. This CDR3 reads CASSQAQDREAQPQHF. The CDR3 nucleotides read TGTGCCAGCAGCCAAGCCCAGGACAGGGAGGCTCAGCCCCAGCATTTT.

The V gene is TRBV9, the J gene TRBJ2-7, with a possible D match to TRBD1 (6 bases). With 3 bases removed from V and 3 bases from J, the gap between germline ends came to 13 bases. Germline CDR1 is SGDLS and CDR2 is YYNGEE. This CDR3 has 14 amino acids. The DNA for the CDR3 is TGTGCCAGCAGCGCCGGAATGACAGGCTACGAGCAGTACGTC. Translation: CASSAGMTGYEQYV.

The chain has TRBV4-2 and TRBJ2-1; a possible D gene is TRBD1 (5 bases). This CDR3 region has 14 residues. CDR1 and CDR2 (germline): LGHNA, YNFKEQ. V was trimmed by 0 bases and J by 2 bases, leaving 5 bases between them. CDR3 nucleotide sequence: TGTGCCAGCAGCCAAGAGACAGCCTACAATGAGCAGTTCTTC. Encoded protein: CASSQETAYNEQFF.

This sequence joins TRBV2 and TRBJ2-1, with TRBD2 matching 9 bases. Germline V gene data show CDR1 as SNHLY and CDR2 as FYNNEI. Trimming took 6 bases from V and 0 from J; bases not matched to a gene: 12. This CDR3 is built from 18 residues. The CDR3 DNA reads TGTGCCAGCAGGGTTAGCGGGGGCCGCGCGAGCTCCTACAATGAGCAGTTCTTC. This encodes CASRVSGGRASSYNEQFF. The variable domain in full, completed from reference TRBV2 and TRBJ2-1, reads EPEVTQTPSHQVTQMGQEVILRCVPISNHLYFYWYRQILGQKVEFLVSFYNNEISEKSEIFDDQFSVERPDGSNFTLKIRSTKLEDSAMYFCASRVSGGRASSYNEQFFGPGTRLTVL.

The table lists this clonotype with a few counts. The V gene is TRBV5-1, the J gene TRBJ1-6; D might be TRBD1 (6 bases). This CDR3 spans 14 amino acids. Germline CDR1 SGHRS, CDR2 YFSETQ. The V and J ends lost 1 base and 9 bases respectively, with 11 bases between them. This CDR3 is CASSLPGDTSPLHF. The CDR3, as DNA: TGCGCCAGCAGCTTGCCAGGGGATACTTCACCCCTCCACTTT.

The chain recombines TRBV28 with TRBJ2-3; 7 bases match TRBD2. The germline CDR1 and CDR2 sequences are MDHEN and SYDVKM. With V trimmed by 2 bases and J by 2 bases, 7 bases remained unmatched. This CDR3 has 16 amino acids. CDR3 nucleotide sequence: TGTGCCAGCAGTTTACGGGGCGGGGGTAACACAGATACGCAGTATTTT. Protein product: CASSLRGGGNTDTQYF.

V and J are TRBV7-9 and TRBJ2-1; 11 bases align to TRBD2. The ends lost 5 bases at V and 6 bases at J; junction bases unmatched: 6. This CDR3 is built from 15 residues. Per germline, CDR1 SEHNR and CDR2 FQNEAQ (reference sequence). CDR3 coding DNA: TGTGCCAGCAGCAAGGGACTAGCGGTACTCAATGAGCAGTTCTTC. Translation gives CASSKGLAVLNEQFF.

This clonotype was seen ten or more times. The junction departs from germline at one end; a sequencing error may be responsible. The chain joins TRBV5-1 to TRBJ1-1; no firm D call. The germline V gene has CDR1 SGHRS and CDR2 YFSETQ. The CDR3 is 13 amino acids. CDR3 in amino acids: CASSSGLGTEAFF. The CDR3 DNA reads TGTGCCAGCAGCAGCGGCCTTGGGACTGAAGCTTTCTTT.

This clonotype occurred many times. The chain has TRBV5-1 and TRBJ2-1; D not certain. Trimming pared 6 bases from V and 9 bases from J, leaving 13 bases between. Looked up from germline, CDR1 is SGHRS and CDR2 is YFSETQ. The CDR3 runs to 12 residues. CDR3 sequence: CASMAGGGEQFF. The DNA for the CDR3 is TGCGCCAGCATGGCTGGTGGCGGTGAGCAGTTCTTC.

This rearrangement joins TRBV7-2 to TRBJ2-2, with 7 bases identical to TRBD1. The V gene end was trimmed by 10 bases and the J gene end by 0 bases; junction bases not matched to a gene: 8. This CDR3 contains 15 residues. Per the germline V gene, CDR1 is SGHTA and CDR2 is FQGNSA. Written as DNA, the CDR3 is TGTGCCACAACCGGACAGGTCGCGAACACCGGGGAGCTGTTTTTT. The encoded protein is CATTGQVANTGELFF.

This clonotype appeared a few times. This chain connects TRBV20-1 to TRBJ1-2; TRBD1 is a possible D gene (6 bases). The V gene's germline CDR1 is DFQATT and CDR2 SNEGSKA (reference sequence). The CDR3 runs 14 residues. Deletions cut 6 bases from V and 4 bases from J, with 18 bases between. The CDR3 DNA follows: TGCAGTGCCCCCAGGACAGACAGGAGCTATGGCTACACCTTC. It encodes CSAPRTDRSYGYTF.

This clonotype was counted at least ten times. The chain joins TRBV20-1 to TRBJ1-4, with a weak D call TRBD1 (6 bases). The CDR3 loop spans 14 amino acids. Germline V gives CDR1 DFQATT, CDR2 SNEGSKA (reference sequence). V lost 0 bases, J lost 8 bases, and 13 bases lay in between. The CDR3 DNA reads TGCAGTGCTAGAGATCTCAGGGGCGGAGAAAAACTGTTTTTT. This codes for CSARDLRGGEKLFF.

This clonotype has a handful of counts. V gene TRBV7-3 combines with J gene TRBJ2-3, with a tentative D call TRBD1 (6 bases). This CDR3 comprises 15 residues. The V gene lost 3 bases and the J gene lost 5 bases, with 15 bases spanning the gap. Germline CDR1 and CDR2: SGHTA and FQGTGA. CDR3: CASSFLPGAGDTQYF. The CDR3, as DNA: TGTGCCAGCAGCTTCTTACCAGGGGCCGGAGATACGCAGTATTTT.

This chain joins TRBV7-9 and TRBJ1-1, with D maybe TRBD1 (5 bases). The CDR3 is made up of 17 amino acids. The V and J ends lost 4 bases and 0 bases respectively, with 18 bases between them. Germline V CDR1 and CDR2: SEHNR, FQNEAQ (reference sequence). The CDR3 loop reads CASSSGHLLFMNTEAFF. The CDR3, as DNA: TGTGCCAGCAGCTCCGGACACCTACTCTTCATGAACACTGAAGCTTTCTTT.

The V and J genes are TRBV6-2 or TRBV6-3 and TRBJ1-1, with D maybe TRBD1 (5 bases). Germline CDR1 MNHEY, CDR2 SVGEGT. The CDR3 consists of 14 residues. Trimming took off 5 bases at V and 3 bases at J, with 13 bases between the two ends. CDR3 DNA sequence: TGTGCCAGCAGTGACGGGGGTAGGCACACTGAAGCTTTCTTT. Translating gives CASSDGGRHTEAFF.

This clonotype has only a few counts. This sequence joins TRBV5-5 and TRBJ2-5, with 7 bases lining up with TRBD1. The CDR3 has 17 residues. Germline CDR1 and CDR2: SGHKS and YYEKEE (reference sequence). With 4 bases clipped from V and 5 bases from J, the junction kept 17 bases outside the gene matches. The CDR3 DNA reads TGTGCCAGCAGCCCGCCTACCGAGAGGGGGCGCCGGGAGACCCAGTACTTC. Translated: CASSPPTERGRRETQYF.

Points on this clonotype: Possible read error: a much larger clone is one base away. The chain recombines TRBV5-1 with TRBJ1-1; the D gene is possibly TRBD1 (6 bases). Germline loops: CDR1 SGHRS, CDR2 YFSETQ. There are 13 residues in the CDR3. The CDR3 reads CASSSQGSTEAYF. The CDR3 nucleotides read TGCGCCAGCAGCTCCCAGGGGTCGACTGAAGCTTACTTT.

The V and J genes are TRBV5-1 and TRBJ2-7, with 11 bases lining up with TRBD1. The germline V gene has CDR1 SGHRS and CDR2 YFSETQ. This CDR3 comprises 14 residues. J gave up 5 bases and V 4 bases, and 5 bases lay outside the gene matches. The CDR3 DNA reads TGCGCCAGCAGCCGGGACAGGGGGTACGACGAGCAGTACTTC. As protein: CASSRDRGYDEQYF.

J is TRBJ2-5 and V is TRBV6-2 or TRBV6-3; D is unresolved. CDR3 size: 17 residues. The V and J ends lost 3 bases and 5 bases respectively, with 22 bases between them. Germline V gene lookup returns CDR1 MNHEY and CDR2 SVGEGT. The CDR3 DNA follows: TGTGCCAGCAGTTATGGGATTGTGACCCAAGAAGGGGAGACCCAGTACTTC. Translating it yields CASSYGIVTQEGETQYF.

This clonotype was detected only a few times. CDR3 sequence (DNA): TGTGCCAGCAGCCGTGGGACAGGGTGGAAACTGTTTTTT. It encodes CASSRGTGWKLFF. The chain is built from TRBV5-4 and TRBJ1-4, with 9 bases that match TRBD1. V lost 4 bases to trimming and J lost 11 bases; unmatched junction nucleotides: 6. Germline V gives CDR1 SGHNT, CDR2 YYREEE (reference sequence). The CDR3 spans 13 residues.

The genes are TRBV6-2 or TRBV6-3 and TRBJ1-5; D ambiguous. V was trimmed by 0 bases and J by 3 bases, leaving 9 bases between them. Germline V gene data show CDR1 as MNHEY and CDR2 as SVGEGT. The CDR3 is 15 residues long. For the CDR3, the DNA is TGTGCCAGCAGTTACTCTCCCGGTATCAATCAGCCCCAGCATTTT. This gives the protein CASSYSPGINQPQHF.

This clonotype was picked up a small number of times. J is TRBJ1-1 and V is TRBV2; perhaps TRBD1 as D (6 bases). CDR1 is SNHLY and CDR2 is FYNNEI in the germline V gene. This CDR3 comprises 14 residues. V gave up 5 bases and J gave up 0 bases, with 10 bases separating them. DNA of the CDR3: TGTGCCAGCAGTCAGGGGAGTGTGAACACTGAAGCTTTCTTT. It translates to CASSQGSVNTEAFF.

The table lists this clonotype with a few counts. The chain links TRBV7-2 to TRBJ2-4; possibly TRBD1 for D (8 bases). The CDR3 contains 14 residues. CDR1 SGHTA and CDR2 FQGNSA come from the germline V gene. V lost 4 bases and J 5 bases, leaving 12 bases between the germline ends. CDR3 loop: CASSSTGGENIQYF. The CDR3 DNA is TGTGCCAGCAGCTCAACAGGGGGGGAAAACATTCAGTACTTC.